The source of this T cell receptor (beta chain) is a study of cytomegalovirus exposure and HLA in healthy donors. Whole-study results and caveats: Later analysis demonstrated an association between a missense DCLRE1C variant and TCR beta V- and J-gene trimming. In most subjects, TCR beta sequences reportedly gave accurate predictions of HLA-A and HLA-B alleles.

Use of 60 Vbeta and 13 Jbeta primers characterized the PCR. Profiled with immunoSEQ multiplex PCR; TCRdb holds only in-frame clones, not every one. The table has 90,000 to 100,000 clones, around 69% seen once. Samples came from healthy bone marrow donors. Trimming took 6 bases from V and 0 from J, leaving 11 bases between them. This CDR3 is 14 amino acids long. From germline, CDR1 is SNHLY and CDR2 FYNNEI. With regard to this clone: Its antigen is undetermined.

This TCR was recovered from a woman aged 55-75 years in good health and CMV-seropositive. The rearrangement joins TRBV2 to TRBJ1-1; no definite D call. Sample: PBMCs. The CDR3 loop is CASRREDLNTEAFF. CDR3 nucleotides: TGTGCCAGCAGGCGGGAAGACTTGAACACTGAAGCTTTCTTT.